These 2 T cell receptor beta chains were sequenced from one sample in a study of cytomegalovirus exposure and HLA in healthy donors. With 60 Vbeta and 13 Jbeta primers, the PCR was carried out. TCRdb's table, derived via immunoSEQ multiplex PCR, lists solely in-frame clones and lacks some. This sample has tens of thousands of clones, with around 80% found just once. Material for sequencing was PBMCs. These receptors were collected from a man between 40 and 49 years old in good health and CMV-seronegative.

The chain links TRBV25-1 to TRBJ1-2; 7 nucleotides align to TRBD1. J lost 0 bases, V lost 6 bases, and 1 base had no gene match. The CDR3 spans 13 residues. Germline CDR1 and CDR2: MGHDK and SYGVNS. DNA of the CDR3: TGTGCCAGCAGAGGGACAGCTAACTATGGCTACACCTTC. As protein: CASRGTANYGYTF.

The chain recombines TRBV29-1 with TRBJ2-1; the match to TRBD2 covers 7 bases. Trimming removed 7 bases from V and 5 bases from J; junction bases left unmatched: 8. This CDR3 region has 13 residues. Germline CDR1 and CDR2: SQVTM and ANQGSEA. As DNA, the CDR3 is TGCAGCGCCACCGGGACTACCAACAATGAGCAGTTCTTC. Amino acid sequence: CSATGTTNNEQFF.